This TCR beta chain is drawn from a study of blood T cells in healthy people across ages. Study findings and constraints: Investigators treated diversity estimates from one million T cells as underestimates. Researchers said unsorted PBMCs prevented a conclusive naive versus antigen-experienced comparison.

A few counts support this clonotype. Its antigen is currently unknown. The use of a sample-barcoded 5' primer and a J-beta primer mix characterized a second PCR of roughly 7 to 12 cycles. TCRdb redid the calling of the 5' RACE reads with MiXCR, one entry per CDR3 protein. The data show 1.2 million to 1.5 million distinct CDR3 sequences, approximately 63% seen once. The sequence derives from a man aged 18 to 35 in good health. Sequenced material: blood.

The CDR3 DNA reads TGTGCCAGCAGCGCCACCGGAGAGACCCAGTACTTC. Translating gives CASSATGETQYF. The V gene is TRBV7-2, the J gene TRBJ2-7, with unresolved D. The end of the DNA aligns better with TRBJ2-5, so the J call may be wrong. CDR3 size: 12 residues. Germline assignment: CDR1 SGHTA and CDR2 FQGNSA.